Below are 7 T cell receptor beta chains sequenced from a single sample in a study of blood T cells in healthy people across ages. The authors ran a second PCR of roughly 7 to 11 cycles using a sample-barcoded 5' primer and a J-beta primer mix. MiXCR, applied by TCRdb to the 5' RACE reads, yields one record per CDR3 protein. The sample holds some 1.6 million distinct CDR3 sequences; around 35% are singletons and the top ten take roughly 10%. The sample was blood. These receptors were obtained from a woman aged 25 to 39 in good health.

This clonotype was observed a few times. V gene TRBV5-5 combines with J gene TRBJ1-2; 9 bases match TRBD1. The CDR3 is 13 amino acids. Trimming at V came to 4 bases and at J to 8 bases, leaving 6 bases not matched to a gene. Per germline, CDR1 SGHKS and CDR2 YYEKEE (reference sequence). CDR3 sequence reads: CASSVQGAPGYTF. In DNA form, the CDR3 reads TGTGCCAGCAGCGTACAGGGGGCGCCCGGCTACACCTTC.

This clonotype has a count of ten or more. The chain combines TRBV5-1 with TRBJ2-3, with D perhaps matching TRBD1 (5 bases). CDR3 size: 16 residues. CDR1 is SGHRS, CDR2 YFSETQ, per germline. V shed 1 base and J shed 1 base, with 13 bases lying between them. The CDR3 spells CASSLSPTARTDTQYF. Written as DNA, the CDR3 is TGCGCCAGCAGCTTGTCTCCGACAGCCCGCACAGATACGCAGTATTTT.

The V call is TRBV20-1, the J call TRBJ1-2, with 8 bases that match TRBD1. This CDR3 has 15 amino acids. The trim removed 5 bases at V and 0 bases at J, leaving 8 bases unmatched. Germline V gene lookup returns CDR1 DFQATT and CDR2 SNEGSKA (reference sequence). This chain's CDR3 is CSAGQGRGTNYGYTF. DNA of the CDR3: TGCAGTGCTGGACAGGGCAGAGGGACTAACTATGGCTACACCTTC.

As for this clonotype: A clone one base away is much larger, so this may be a read error. The chain couples TRBV20-1 to TRBJ2-1; maybe TRBD2 (5 bases). The J call may be wrong; the DNA end is better matched by TRBJ2-7. The CDR3 runs 15 residues. From germline, CDR1 is DFQATT and CDR2 SNEGSKA (reference sequence). CDR3 DNA sequence: TGCAGTGCTATGGTTTTAGGGAGCTCCTACAATGAGCAGTACTTC. As protein: CSAMVLGSSYNEQYF.

This clonotype was picked up a small number of times. The rearrangement links TRBV12-3 or TRBV12-4 to TRBJ2-7, with no clear D. The CDR3 totals 11 residues. V lost 3 bases to trimming and J lost 5 bases, with 5 bases between them. CDR3 sequence reads: CASSLMDEQYF. The CDR3 DNA is TGTGCCAGCAGTTTGATGGACGAGCAGTACTTC.

This clonotype has a count of ten or more. J is TRBJ2-1 and V is TRBV5-5; D remains unclear. V was trimmed by 0 bases and J by 1 base, leaving 5 bases between them. The CDR3 consists of 14 residues. Per germline, CDR1 SGHKS and CDR2 YYEKEE (reference sequence). The CDR3 nucleotides are TGTGCCAGCAGCTTGGAAACTTCCTACAATGAGCAGTTCTTC. Translating gives CASSLETSYNEQFF.

This clonotype has more than one count but fewer than ten. V usage is TRBV3-1 and J usage is TRBJ2-7; D not resolved. The DNA end favors TRBJ2-5, so the J call may be wrong. CDR1 is LGHDT, CDR2 YNNKEL, per germline (reference sequence). The CDR3 runs 17 residues. The CDR3 reads CASSQGSVGPTEETQYF. The DNA for the CDR3 is TGTGCCAGCAGCCAAGGATCCGTGGGCCCCACGGAGGAGACCCAGTACTTC.